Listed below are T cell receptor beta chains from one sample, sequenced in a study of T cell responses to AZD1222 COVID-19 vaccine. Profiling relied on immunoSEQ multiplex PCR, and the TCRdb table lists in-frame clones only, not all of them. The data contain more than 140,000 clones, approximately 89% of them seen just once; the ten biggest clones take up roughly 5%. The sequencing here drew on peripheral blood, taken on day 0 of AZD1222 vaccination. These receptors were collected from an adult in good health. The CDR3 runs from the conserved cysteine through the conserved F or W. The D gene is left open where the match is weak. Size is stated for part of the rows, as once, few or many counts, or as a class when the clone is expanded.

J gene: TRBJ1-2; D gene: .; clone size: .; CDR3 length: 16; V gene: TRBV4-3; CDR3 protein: CASSQEWDPRDYGYTF; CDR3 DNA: TGCGCCAGCAGCCAAGAGTGGGACCCACGGGACTATGGCTACACCTTC
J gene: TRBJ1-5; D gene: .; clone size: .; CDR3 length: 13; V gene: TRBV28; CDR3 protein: CASSRGDYQPQHF; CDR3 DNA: TGTGCCAGCAGCCGAGGGGACTATCAGCCCCAGCATTTT
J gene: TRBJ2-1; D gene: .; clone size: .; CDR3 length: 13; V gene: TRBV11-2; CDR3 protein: CASGPGVLNEQFF; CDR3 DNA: TGTGCCAGCGGCCCAGGGGTCCTCAATGAGCAGTTCTTC
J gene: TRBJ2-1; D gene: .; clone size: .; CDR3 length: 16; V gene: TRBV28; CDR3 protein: CASRSTGRLSYNEQFF; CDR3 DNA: TGTGCCAGCAGGTCGACGGGCCGCCTATCCTACAATGAGCAGTTCTTC
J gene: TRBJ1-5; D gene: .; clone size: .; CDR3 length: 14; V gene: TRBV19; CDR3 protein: CASALSAGSQPQHF; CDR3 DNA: TGTGCCAGCGCCTTATCGGCAGGGAGTCAGCCCCAGCATTTT
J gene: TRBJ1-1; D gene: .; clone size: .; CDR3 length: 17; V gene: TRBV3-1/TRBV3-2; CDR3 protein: CASSQDIGPPGDTEAFF; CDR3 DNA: TGTGCCAGCAGCCAAGATATTGGGCCGCCTGGGGACACTGAAGCTTTCTTT
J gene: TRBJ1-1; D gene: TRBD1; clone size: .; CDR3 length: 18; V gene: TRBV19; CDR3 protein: CASSLRWDSSPGDTEAFF; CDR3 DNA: TGTGCCAGTAGTTTACGGTGGGACAGTAGCCCGGGGGACACTGAAGCTTTCTTT
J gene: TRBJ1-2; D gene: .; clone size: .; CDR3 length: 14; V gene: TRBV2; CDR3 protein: CASTLTENNYGYTF; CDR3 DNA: TGTGCCAGCACCCTGACAGAGAATAACTATGGCTACACCTTC
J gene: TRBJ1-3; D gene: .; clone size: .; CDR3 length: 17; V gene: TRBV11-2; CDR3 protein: CASSLARGIGSGNTIYF; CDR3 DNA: TGTGCCAGCAGCTTAGCTCGGGGTATAGGATCCGGAAACACCATATATTTT
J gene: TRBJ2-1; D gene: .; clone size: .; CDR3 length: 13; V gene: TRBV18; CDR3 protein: CASSWGSEDEQFF; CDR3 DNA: TGTGCCAGCTCATGGGGGTCTGAGGATGAGCAGTTCTTC
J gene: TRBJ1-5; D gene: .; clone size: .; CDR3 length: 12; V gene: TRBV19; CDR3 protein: CASGAIVGPQHF; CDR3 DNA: TGTGCCAGTGGGGCCATTGTTGGGCCCCAGCATTTT
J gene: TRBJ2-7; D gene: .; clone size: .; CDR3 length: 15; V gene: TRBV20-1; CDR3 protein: CSASKSGRLSYEQYF; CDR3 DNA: TGCAGTGCTAGTAAGTCCGGGCGGCTGTCCTACGAGCAGTACTTC
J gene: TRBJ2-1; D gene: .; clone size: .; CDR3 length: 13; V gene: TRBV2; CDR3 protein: CASTPEVVNEQFF; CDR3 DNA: TGTGCCAGCACCCCCGAGGTAGTAAATGAGCAGTTCTTC
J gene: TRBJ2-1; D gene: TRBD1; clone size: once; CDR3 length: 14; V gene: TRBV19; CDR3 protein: CASRPGTGLGEQFF; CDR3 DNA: TGTGCCAGTAGACCCGGGACAGGTCTGGGTGAGCAGTTCTTC
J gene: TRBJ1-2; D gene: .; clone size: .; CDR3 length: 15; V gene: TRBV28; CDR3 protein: CASSLAGTVNYGYTF; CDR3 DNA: TGTGCCAGCAGTTTAGCGGGGACGGTCAACTATGGCTACACCTTC
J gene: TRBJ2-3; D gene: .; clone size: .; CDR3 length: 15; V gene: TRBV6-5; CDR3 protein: CASSRTAGDTDTQYF; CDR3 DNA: TGTGCCAGCAGCCGGACAGCTGGGGATACAGATACGCAGTATTTT
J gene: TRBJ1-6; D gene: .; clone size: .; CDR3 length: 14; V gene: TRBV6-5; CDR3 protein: CASRQDQVNSPLHF; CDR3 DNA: TGTGCCAGCCGACAGGACCAAGTGAATTCACCCCTCCACTTT
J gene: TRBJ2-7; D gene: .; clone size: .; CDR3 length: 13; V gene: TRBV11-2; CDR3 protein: CASSLGGGDEQYF; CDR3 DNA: TGTGCCAGCAGCCTAGGGGGAGGGGACGAGCAGTACTTC
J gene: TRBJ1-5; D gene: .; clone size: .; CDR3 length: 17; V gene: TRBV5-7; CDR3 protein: CASSLVSEPLINQPQHF; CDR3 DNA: TGTGCCAGCAGCTTAGTGTCGGAACCTTTAATCAATCAGCCCCAGCATTTT
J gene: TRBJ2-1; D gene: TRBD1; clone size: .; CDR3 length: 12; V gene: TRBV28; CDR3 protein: CASSLLGQEQFF; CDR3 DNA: TGTGCCAGCAGCCTATTGGGACAGGAGCAGTTCTTC
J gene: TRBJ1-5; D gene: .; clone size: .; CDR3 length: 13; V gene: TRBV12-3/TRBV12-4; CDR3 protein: CASSLARLQPQHF; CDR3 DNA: TGTGCCAGCAGTTTAGCCAGACTTCAGCCCCAGCATTTT
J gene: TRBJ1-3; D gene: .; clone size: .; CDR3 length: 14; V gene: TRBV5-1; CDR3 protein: CASSLDRAGNTIYF; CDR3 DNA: TGCGCCAGCAGCTTGGACAGGGCTGGAAACACCATATATTTT
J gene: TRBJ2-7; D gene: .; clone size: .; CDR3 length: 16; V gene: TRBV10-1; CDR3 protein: CASSLRDSKISYEQYF; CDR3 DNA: TGCGCCAGCAGTCTCAGGGACTCGAAGATATCCTACGAGCAGTACTTC
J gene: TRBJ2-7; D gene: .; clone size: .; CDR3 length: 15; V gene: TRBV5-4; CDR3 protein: CASSLDSRSSYEQYF; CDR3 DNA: TGTGCCAGCAGCCTCGACAGCAGGAGCTCCTACGAGCAGTACTTC
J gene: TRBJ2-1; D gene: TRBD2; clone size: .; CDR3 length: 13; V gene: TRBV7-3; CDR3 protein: CASSPQAGNEQFF; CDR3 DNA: TGTGCCAGCAGCCCCCAAGCGGGGAATGAGCAGTTCTTC
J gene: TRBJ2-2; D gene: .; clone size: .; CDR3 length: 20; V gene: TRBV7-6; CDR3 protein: CASSLPARTAKPEITGELFF; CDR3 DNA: TGTGCCAGCAGCCTACCAGCCAGGACAGCAAAGCCCGAGATCACCGGGGAGCTGTTTTTT
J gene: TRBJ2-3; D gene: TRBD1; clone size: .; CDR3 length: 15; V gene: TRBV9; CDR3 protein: CASSAPGQETDTQYF; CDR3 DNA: TGTGCCAGCAGCGCGCCGGGACAGGAGACAGATACGCAGTATTTT
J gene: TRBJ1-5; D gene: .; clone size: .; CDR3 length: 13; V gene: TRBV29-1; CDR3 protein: CSVESGANQPQHF; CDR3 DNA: TGCAGCGTTGAATCCGGGGCCAATCAGCCCCAGCATTTT
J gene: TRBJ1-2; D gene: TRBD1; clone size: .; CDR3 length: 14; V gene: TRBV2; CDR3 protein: CASGRTGDNYGYTF; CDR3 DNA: TGTGCTTCAGGGAGGACAGGGGACAACTATGGCTACACCTTC
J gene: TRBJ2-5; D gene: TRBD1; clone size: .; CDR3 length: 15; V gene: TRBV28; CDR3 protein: CASSWDREVQETQYF; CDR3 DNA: TGTGCCAGCAGTTGGGACAGGGAGGTTCAAGAGACCCAGTACTTC